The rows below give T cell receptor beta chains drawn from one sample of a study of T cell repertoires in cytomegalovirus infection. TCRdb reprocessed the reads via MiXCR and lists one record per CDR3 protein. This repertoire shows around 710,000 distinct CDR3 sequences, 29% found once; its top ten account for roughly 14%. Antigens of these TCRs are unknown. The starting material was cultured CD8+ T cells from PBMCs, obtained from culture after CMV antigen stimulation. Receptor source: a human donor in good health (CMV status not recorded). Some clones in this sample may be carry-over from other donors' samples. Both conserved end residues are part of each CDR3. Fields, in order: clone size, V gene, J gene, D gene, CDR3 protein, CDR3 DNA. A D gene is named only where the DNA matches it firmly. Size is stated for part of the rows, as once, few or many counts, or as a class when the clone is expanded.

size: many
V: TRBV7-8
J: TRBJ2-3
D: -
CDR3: CASSLHPPGLGTDTQYF
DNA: TGTGCCAGCAGCTTACATCCACCAGGGTTGGGCACAGATACGCAGTATTTT

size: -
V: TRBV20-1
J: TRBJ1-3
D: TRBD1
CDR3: CSAPGQGQGNTIYF
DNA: TGCAGTGCTCCCGGACAGGGACAGGGAAACACCATATATTTT

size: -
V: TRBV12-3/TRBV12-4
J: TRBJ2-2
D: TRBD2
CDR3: CASTSGGDTGELFF
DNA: TGTGCCAGCACATCCGGGGGGGACACCGGGGAGCTGTTTTTT

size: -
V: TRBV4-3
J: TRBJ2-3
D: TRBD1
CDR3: CASSQSGTVTDTQYF
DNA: TGCGCCAGCAGCCAATCCGGGACAGTCACAGATACGCAGTATTTT

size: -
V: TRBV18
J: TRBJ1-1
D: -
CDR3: CASSPRGLPEAFF
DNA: TGTGCCAGCTCACCACGGGGGCTACCTGAAGCTTTCTTT

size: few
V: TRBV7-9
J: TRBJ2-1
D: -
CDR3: CASSPSMGPHWSYNEQFF
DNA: TGTGCCAGCAGCCCATCGATGGGGCCCCATTGGTCCTACAATGAGCAGTTCTTC

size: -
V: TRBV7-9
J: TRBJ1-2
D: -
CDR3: CASRPPGSFFYGYTF
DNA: TGTGCCAGCAGGCCGCCCGGGTCCTTTTTCTATGGCTACACCTTC

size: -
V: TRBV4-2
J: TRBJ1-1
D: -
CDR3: CASSQDIGDTEAFF
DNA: TGTGCCAGCAGCCAAGATATTGGGGACACTGAAGCTTTCTTT

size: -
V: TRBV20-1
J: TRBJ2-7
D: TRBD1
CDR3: CSARDPESTGLTYEQYF
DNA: TGCAGTGCTAGAGATCCAGAATCGACAGGGTTGACCTACGAGCAGTACTTC

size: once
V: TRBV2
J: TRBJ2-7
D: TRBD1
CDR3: CASLRTGIDEQYF
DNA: TGTGCCAGCCTTAGGACAGGGATCGACGAGCAGTACTTC

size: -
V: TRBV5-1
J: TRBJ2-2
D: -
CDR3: CASSSKGGARAGELFF
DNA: TGCGCCAGCAGCTCCAAGGGCGGTGCTAGGGCCGGGGAGCTGTTTTTT

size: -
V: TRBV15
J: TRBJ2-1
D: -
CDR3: CATSSLGGLSYNEQFF
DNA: TGTGCCACCAGCTCCCTTGGGGGACTCTCCTACAATGAGCAGTTCTTC

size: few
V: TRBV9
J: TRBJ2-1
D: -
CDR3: CASSVSGAFSSYNEQFF
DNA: TGTGCCAGCAGCGTAAGTGGAGCGTTCAGCTCCTACAATGAGCAGTTCTTC

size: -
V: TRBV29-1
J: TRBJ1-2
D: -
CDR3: CSVDAGHRSYGYTF
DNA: TGCAGCGTTGATGCCGGACACCGAAGCTATGGCTACACCTTC

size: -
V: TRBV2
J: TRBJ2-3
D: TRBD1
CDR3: CASKGVLLDRDYTDTQYF
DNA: TGTGCCAGCAAAGGCGTTCTACTGGACAGGGATTACACAGATACGCAGTATTTT

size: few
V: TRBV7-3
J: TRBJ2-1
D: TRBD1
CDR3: CASHHGTGAYNEQFF
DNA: TGTGCCAGTCACCACGGGACAGGGGCCTACAATGAGCAGTTCTTC

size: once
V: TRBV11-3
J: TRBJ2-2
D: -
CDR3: CASREGGWAGELFF
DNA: TGTGCCAGCAGAGAAGGGGGGTGGGCCGGGGAGCTGTTTTTT

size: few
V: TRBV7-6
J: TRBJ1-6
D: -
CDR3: CASSSRDVTNSPLHF
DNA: TGTGCCAGCAGCTCCCGGGACGTAACAAATTCACCCCTCCACTTT

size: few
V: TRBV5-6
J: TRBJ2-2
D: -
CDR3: CASSPGTASTGELFF
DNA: TGTGCCAGCAGCCCCGGGACCGCCAGCACCGGGGAGCTGTTTTTT

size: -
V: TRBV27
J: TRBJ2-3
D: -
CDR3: CASSLSRASGEHF
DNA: TGTGCCAGCAGTTTATCCCGGGCCAGCGGCGAGCATTTT

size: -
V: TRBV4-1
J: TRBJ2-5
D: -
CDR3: CASSQESSQGPGETQYF
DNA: TGCGCCAGCAGCCAAGAGTCGAGTCAGGGGCCAGGAGAGACCCAGTACTTC

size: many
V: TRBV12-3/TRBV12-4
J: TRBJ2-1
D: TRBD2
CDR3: CASSLEAGLAGYEQFF
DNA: TGTGCCAGCAGTTTGGAAGCGGGACTAGCGGGGTATGAGCAGTTCTTC

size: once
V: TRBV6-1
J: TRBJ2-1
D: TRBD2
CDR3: CASLASGGARKNEQFF
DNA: TGTGCCAGCTTGGCTAGCGGGGGGGCGAGGAAGAATGAGCAGTTCTTC

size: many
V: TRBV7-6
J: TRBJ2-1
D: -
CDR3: CASSPLLYNEQFF
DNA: TGTGCCAGCAGCCCTCTTCTCTACAATGAGCAGTTCTTC

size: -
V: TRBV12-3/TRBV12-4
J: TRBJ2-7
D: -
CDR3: CASSLAGGYAYEQYF
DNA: TGTGCCAGCAGTTTAGCGGGGGGATACGCCTACGAGCAGTACTTC

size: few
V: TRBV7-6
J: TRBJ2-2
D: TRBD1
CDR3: CASSLETGVAGELFF
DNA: TGTGCCAGCAGCTTAGAAACAGGGGTCGCCGGGGAGCTGTTTTTT

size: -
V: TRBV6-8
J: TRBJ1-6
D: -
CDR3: CATGAGGFLNSPLHF
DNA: TGTGCCACTGGGGCGGGGGGCTTTCTTAATTCACCCCTCCACTTT

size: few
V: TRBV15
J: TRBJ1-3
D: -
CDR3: CATSTGEESSGNTIYF
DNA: TGTGCCACCAGCACCGGGGAGGAAAGCTCTGGAAACACCATATATTTT

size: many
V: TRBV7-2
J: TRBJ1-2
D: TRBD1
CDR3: CASSLLTGDVFGYTF
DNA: TGTGCCAGCAGCTTATTAACAGGGGACGTCTTTGGCTACACCTTC

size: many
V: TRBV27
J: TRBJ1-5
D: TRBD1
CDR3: CASSSWTGGDQPQHF
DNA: TGTGCCAGCAGTTCCTGGACAGGGGGGGATCAGCCCCAGCATTTT

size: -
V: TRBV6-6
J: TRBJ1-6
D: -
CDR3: CASSYGTENNSPLHF
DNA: TGTGCCAGCAGTTACGGGACGGAAAATAATTCACCCCTCCACTTT

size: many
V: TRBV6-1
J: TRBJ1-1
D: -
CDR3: CASSYSGGLGTEAFF
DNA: TGTGCCAGCAGTTATAGTGGGGGCCTCGGCACTGAAGCTTTCTTT

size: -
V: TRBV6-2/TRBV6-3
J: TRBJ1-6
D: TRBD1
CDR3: CASRPDRGGNSPLHF
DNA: TGTGCCAGCAGGCCCGACAGGGGAGGAAATTCACCCCTCCACTTT

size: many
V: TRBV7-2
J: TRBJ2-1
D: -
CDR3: CASSLAPEQFF
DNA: TGTGCCAGCAGCTTAGCCCCAGAGCAGTTCTTC

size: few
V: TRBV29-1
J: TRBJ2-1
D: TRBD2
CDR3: CSVVPSGVYNEQFF
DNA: TGCAGCGTTGTTCCTAGCGGGGTATACAATGAGCAGTTCTTC

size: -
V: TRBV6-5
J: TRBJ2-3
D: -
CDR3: CASSYSMDTQYF
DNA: TGTGCCAGCAGTTACTCCATGGATACGCAGTATTTT

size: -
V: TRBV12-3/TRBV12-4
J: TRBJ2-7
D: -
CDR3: CASSFPGLNYEQYF
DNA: TGTGCCAGCAGTTTCCCAGGACTCAACTACGAGCAGTACTTC

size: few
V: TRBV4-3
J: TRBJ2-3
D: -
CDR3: CASSQELWRVESDTQYF
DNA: TGCGCCAGCAGCCAAGAGTTGTGGAGGGTAGAATCAGATACGCAGTATTTT

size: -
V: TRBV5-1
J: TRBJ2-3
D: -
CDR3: CASSLVIWRGSSTDTQYF
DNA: TGCGCCAGCAGCTTGGTTATCTGGCGGGGATCTAGCACAGATACGCAGTATTTT

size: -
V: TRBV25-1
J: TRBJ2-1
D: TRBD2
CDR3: CASSRWGGNEQFF
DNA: TGTGCCAGCAGTAGATGGGGGGGCAATGAGCAGTTCTTC

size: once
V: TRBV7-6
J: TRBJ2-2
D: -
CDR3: CASSLDPGSGTGELFF
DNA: TGTGCCAGCAGCTTAGACCCGGGCAGTGGGACCGGGGAGCTGTTTTTT

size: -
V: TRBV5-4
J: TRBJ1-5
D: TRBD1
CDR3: CASSSGTALNQPQHF
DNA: TGTGCCAGCAGCTCCGGGACAGCCCTTAATCAGCCCCAGCATTTT